This TCR beta chain was sequenced in a study of control samples from healthy donors and cancer patients. The CDR3 has 14 amino acids. Germline CDR1 is MNHEY and CDR2 is SMNVEV (reference sequence). The germline V and J ends were trimmed by 3 bases and 5 bases, with 13 bases remaining between them. The table came from immunoSEQ multiplex PCR; TCRdb's copy has only in-frame clones and leaves some out. The sample lists around 200,000 clones, 90% to 95% occurring once. The TCR sequence derives from a man aged 18 to 29 in good health. The rearrangement uses TRBV27 and TRBJ1-1, with a weak D call TRBD1 (6 bases). What was sequenced was blood. The CDR3 DNA sequence: TGTGCCAGCAGTTTGGCCAGGGGAGTTACTGAAGCTTTCTTT. This codes for CASSLARGVTEAFF.